This T cell receptor (beta chain) was sequenced during a study of blood T cell repertoires in COVID-19. Study-wide context: Both acute and convalescent COVID-19 samples were obtained from the United States, Italy and Spain.

The CDR3 extends over 15 amino acids. Germline assignment: CDR1 LGHDT and CDR2 YNNKEL (reference sequence). Trimming at V came to 4 bases and at J to 7 bases, leaving 9 bases not matched to a gene. Per the authors' pipeline: For nucleated cells, counts were estimated from reference gene primer amplification. This table comes from immunoSEQ multiplex PCR, and its TCRdb copy is limited to in-frame clones, with some not included. That table gives V, J and clone size, and the DNA gave D and trimming. The data contain roughly 24,000 clones, roughly 84% of them seen just once; the ten biggest clones take up 25% to 35%.

This clonotype originated in a human donor in a cohort sampled during active COVID-19. Material for sequencing was peripheral blood. The gene calls are TRBV3-1 (or the pseudogene TRBV3-2) and TRBJ2-1, with 8 positions matching TRBD1. This CDR3 is CASSPPGQGRNEQFF. The CDR3 nucleotides are TGTGCCAGCAGCCCTCCCGGACAGGGCCGAAATGAGCAGTTCTTC.